Detailed here is one T cell receptor (beta chain). The germline V gene encodes CDR1 LNHNV and CDR2 YYDKDF (reference sequence). The V end lost 0 bases, the J end lost 1 base, and 10 bases lay between the germline ends. This CDR3 region has 15 residues. This entry is derived from a study of siplizumab effects on memory and regulatory T cells. The repertoire was sequenced with immunoSEQ multiplex PCR; TCRdb's copy has only in-frame clones and lacks some. The sample consists of about 100,000 clones, about 91% of them appearing once. The chain uses TRBV15 and TRBJ2-7, with D maybe TRBD1 (5 bases). Sequencing was performed on CD4+ T cells sorted from blood. This sequence was found in a human donor in good health. CDR3: CATSRDPGPSYEQYF. In DNA form, the CDR3 reads TGTGCCACCAGCAGAGACCCAGGGCCGTCCTACGAGCAGTACTTC.